This TCR beta chain is drawn from a study of OX40 agonist ivuxolimab in advanced cancers. As for the study more broadly: The costimulatory receptor OX40 (CD134) was targeted by ivuxolimab, a fully human IgG2 agonistic monoclonal antibody. The point of sequencing TCRbeta in the periphery was to test whether ivuxolimab changed TCR sequence diversity and drove clonal T-cell expansion. Intravenous ivuxolimab was administered to patients every 2 weeks at six dose levels: 0.01, 0.1, 0.3, 1.5, 3 and 10 mg/kg. Among the roughly 50 dose-escalation patients, some 19 had hepatocellular carcinoma, 15 or so melanoma, 9 renal cell carcinoma and 9 head and neck cancer. The paper describes the monotherapy dose-escalation part (N of about 54 patients) of the phase I trial of ivuxolimab. Patients were allowed to have had prior anti-PD-1, anti-PD-L1 or anti-CTLA-4 therapy, and approximately 40% of the dose-escalation patients had previously received checkpoint inhibitors. Three dose-escalation patients achieved partial responses, one with hepatocellular carcinoma and two with cutaneous melanoma. A male proportion of roughly 80% and a mean age of approximately 61 years, ranging from 23 to 79, were recorded for the dose-escalation cohort.

The study at large found these results: Which antigens the clonally expanded peripheral T cells were specific for was not determined. In partial responders in the 0.1-3.0 mg/kg groups, normalized peripheral clonal expansion was found to be among the lowest, especially among CD8+ T cells. After ivuxolimab, expanded clones were on average more numerous among CD8+ T cells than among CD4+ T cells. At doses from 0.1 to 3.0 mg/kg, clonal expansion was seen in both CD4+ and CD8+ blood T cells between baseline and week 6. Low levels of normalized T-cell clonal expansion were also seen in some nonresponding patients.

The trial excluded patients who had a history of autoimmune disease or were on systemic immunosuppression. In every dose cohort, peripheral blood was drawn for TCR sequencing at baseline, cycle 4 day 1, and cycle 7 day 1. The samples were drawn from a first-in-human, open-label, multicenter phase I dose-escalation trial of ivuxolimab. Adults with locally advanced or metastatic melanoma, renal cell carcinoma, hepatocellular carcinoma or head and neck squamous cell carcinoma were enrolled in the trial. CD4+ and CD8+ T cells were sorted separately from peripheral blood before TCR sequencing. Comments on this clone: Its antigen remains undetermined. No quality values exist for individual bases; no much larger clone is one base distant.

Taken from cysteine to phenylalanine, the CDR3 has 11 residues. Only the CDR3 portion is preserved as DNA: 33 bases, with reading frame beginning at the first base. V is clipped by 4 bases and J by 8 bases, and the sequence between their germline boundaries is 9 bases long. Based on the germline V gene (reference sequence), the CDR1 and CDR2 sequences are MNHEY and SMNVEV. To sequence the TCRbeta CDR3 region, genomic DNA was isolated from the sorted cells. The immunoSEQ Assay was used for sequencing of TCRbeta CDR3 regions. TCRdb retrieved this table from immuneACCESS and kept in-frame rearrangements only. Not all clones are present; in checked studies, unresolved V genes account for under half, and no reason is known for the remainder. This sample lists over 100,000 clones; 90% were detected once. 1.1% of the sample goes to the ten largest clones.

The rearranged segments are TRBV27 and TRBJ2-7; the D match is possibly TRBD1 or TRBD2, with 5 bases aligned in each. The origin of this receptor is an adult with an advanced solid tumor such as melanoma, head and neck, liver or kidney cancer. The material was CD4+ or CD8+ T cells sorted from blood, obtained in a trial of the OX40 agonist ivuxolimab. The CDR3 protein is CASSSGTKQYF. Here is the DNA: TGTGCCAGCAGTTCCGGGACGAAGCAGTACTTC.